These 4 T cell receptor beta chains originate from one sample sequenced in a study of glioma-infiltrating T cells. TCR alpha and beta CDR3 regions were amplified from RNA using iRepertoire nested multiplex PCR. TCRdb re-derived calls from the multiplex PCR reads in MiXCR, one entry per CDR3 protein. The data show fewer than 250,000 distinct CDR3 sequences, with more than 25% seen just once and 20% to 25% held by the top ten. Sequencing input: glioma tissue, nonneoplastic brain tissue, or PBMCs (not recorded which). The receptors stem from a human donor with low-grade glioma or glioblastoma, undergoing nonglioma brain surgery, or in good health (not recorded which).

This chain joins TRBV29-1 and TRBJ2-1; D is unresolved. The CDR3 consists of 9 residues. The germline gives CDR1 SQVTM, CDR2 ANQGSEA. V was cut by 3 bases and J by 9 bases, with 3 bases left in between. In DNA, the CDR3 is TGCAGCGTTGACGTTGAGCAGTTCTTC. It codes for CSVDVEQFF.

The chain uses TRBV7-2 and TRBJ2-5; D is unclear. There are 14 residues in the CDR3. Germline-derived CDR1 and CDR2 are SGHTA and FQGNSA. V was shortened by 3 bases and J by 1 base, with 9 bases between the two germline ends. CDR3 sequence (DNA): TGTGCCAGCAGCTTTTTATTCCCCCAAGAGACCCAGTACTTC. It specifies CASSFLFPQETQYF.

In this sample, this clonotype turned up a few times. The chain couples TRBV7-9 to TRBJ2-1; D may be TRBD2 (6 bases). Trimming cost V 0 bases and J 3 bases, with 9 bases left between them. CDR3 length equals 15 residues. Germline V lookup: CDR1 SEHNR, CDR2 FQNEAQ (reference sequence). The CDR3 spells CASSLAAGNYNEQFF. The CDR3 region has the DNA TGTGCCAGCAGCTTAGCGGCGGGAAACTACAATGAGCAGTTCTTC.

This clonotype was seen repeatedly, ten times or more. The gene calls are TRBV18 and TRBJ2-7; no firm D call. CDR3 length: 12 amino acids. Per the germline V gene, CDR1 is KGHSH and CDR2 is LQKENI. Trimming pared 6 bases from V and 6 bases from J, leaving 12 bases between. CDR3 nucleotides: TGTGCCAGCTCCCCTGCTCCTCTCGAGCAGTACTTC. This sequence encodes CASSPAPLEQYF.